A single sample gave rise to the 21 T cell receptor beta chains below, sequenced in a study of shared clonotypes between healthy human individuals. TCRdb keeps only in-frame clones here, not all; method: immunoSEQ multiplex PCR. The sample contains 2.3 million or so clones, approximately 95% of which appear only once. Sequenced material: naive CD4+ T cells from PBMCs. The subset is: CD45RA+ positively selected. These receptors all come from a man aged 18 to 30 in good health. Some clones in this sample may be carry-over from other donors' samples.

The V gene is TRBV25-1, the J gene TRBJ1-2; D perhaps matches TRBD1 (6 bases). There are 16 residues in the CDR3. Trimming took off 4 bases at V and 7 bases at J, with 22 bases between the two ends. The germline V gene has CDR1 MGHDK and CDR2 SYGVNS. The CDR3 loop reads CASSVLGDTTGTGYTF. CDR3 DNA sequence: TGTGCCAGCAGTGTTTTAGGGGACACCACTGGTACTGGCTACACCTTC.

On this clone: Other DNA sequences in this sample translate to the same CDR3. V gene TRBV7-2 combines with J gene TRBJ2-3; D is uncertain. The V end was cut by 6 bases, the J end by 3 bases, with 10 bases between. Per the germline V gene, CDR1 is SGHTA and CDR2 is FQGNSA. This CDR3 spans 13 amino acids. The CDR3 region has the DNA TGTGCCAGCAGTCTCAGTGGGACAGATACGCAGTATTTT. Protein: CASSLSGTDTQYF.

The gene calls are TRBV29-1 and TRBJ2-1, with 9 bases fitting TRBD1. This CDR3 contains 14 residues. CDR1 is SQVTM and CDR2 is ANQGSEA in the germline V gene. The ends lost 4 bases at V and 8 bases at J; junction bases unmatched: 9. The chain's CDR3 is CSVGQGGRWDEQFF. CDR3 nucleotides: TGCAGCGTTGGACAGGGGGGGAGGTGGGATGAGCAGTTCTTC.

In nucleotides, the CDR3 is TGTGCCATCATGGACAGGGGGCTTTCCTATGGCTACACCTTC. Translated: CAIMDRGLSYGYTF. The chain carries TRBV10-3 and TRBJ1-2; 11 nucleotides match TRBD1. Per germline, CDR1 ENHRY and CDR2 SYGVKD. V gave up 7 bases and J gave up 4 bases; unmatched junction bases: 5. The CDR3 sequence is 14 residues long.

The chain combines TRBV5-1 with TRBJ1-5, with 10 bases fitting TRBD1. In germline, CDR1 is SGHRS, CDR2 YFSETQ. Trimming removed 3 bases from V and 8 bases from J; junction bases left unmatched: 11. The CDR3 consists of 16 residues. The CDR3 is CASSWSGTGAGEPQHF. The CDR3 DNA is TGCGCCAGCAGCTGGTCCGGGACAGGGGCCGGGGAGCCCCAGCATTTT.

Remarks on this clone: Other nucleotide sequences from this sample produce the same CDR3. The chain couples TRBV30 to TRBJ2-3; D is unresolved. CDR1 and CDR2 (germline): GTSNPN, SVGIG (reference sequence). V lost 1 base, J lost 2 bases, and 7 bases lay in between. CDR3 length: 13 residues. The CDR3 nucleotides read TGTGCCTGGAGTGCCGGAGTCACAGATACGCAGTATTTT. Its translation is CAWSAGVTDTQYF.

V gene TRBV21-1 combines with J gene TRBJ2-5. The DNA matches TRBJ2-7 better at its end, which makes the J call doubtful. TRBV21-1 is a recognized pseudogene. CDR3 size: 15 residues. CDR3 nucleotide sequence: TGTGCCAGCAGCGGCAGTCAGCCAATTATCTACGAGCAGTACTTC. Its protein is CASSGSQPIIYEQYF.

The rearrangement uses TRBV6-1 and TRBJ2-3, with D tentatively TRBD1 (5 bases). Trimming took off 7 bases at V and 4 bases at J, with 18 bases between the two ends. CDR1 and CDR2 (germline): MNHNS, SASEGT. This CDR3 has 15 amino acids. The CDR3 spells CASKRRGVWADTQYF. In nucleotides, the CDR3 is TGTGCCAGCAAACGAAGGGGTGTTTGGGCAGATACGCAGTATTTT.

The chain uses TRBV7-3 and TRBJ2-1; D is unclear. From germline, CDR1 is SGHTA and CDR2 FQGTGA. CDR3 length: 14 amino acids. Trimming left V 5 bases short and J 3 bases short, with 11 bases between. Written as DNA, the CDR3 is TGTGCCAGCAGCGCAGCCGGCAGCTACAATGAGCAGTTCTTC. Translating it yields CASSAAGSYNEQFF.

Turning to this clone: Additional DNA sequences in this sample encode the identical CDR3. CDR3 sequence (DNA): TGTGCCTGGAGTGTACAGAATAATCAGCCCCAGCATTTT. This codes for CAWSVQNNQPQHF. This rearrangement joins TRBV30 to TRBJ1-5; D ambiguous. The germline CDR1 and CDR2 sequences are GTSNPN and SVGIG (reference sequence). Trimming left V 0 bases short and J 4 bases short, with 7 bases between. The CDR3 contains 13 residues.

CDR3 residues: CASSLILEQFF. CDR3 nucleotide sequence: TGTGCCAGCAGCTTAATTCTTGAGCAGTTCTTC. This chain uses TRBV7-2 with TRBJ2-1; D gene uncertain. V lost 2 bases and J 9 bases, leaving 5 bases between the germline ends. This CDR3 contains 11 residues. Germline CDR1 is SGHTA and CDR2 is FQGNSA.

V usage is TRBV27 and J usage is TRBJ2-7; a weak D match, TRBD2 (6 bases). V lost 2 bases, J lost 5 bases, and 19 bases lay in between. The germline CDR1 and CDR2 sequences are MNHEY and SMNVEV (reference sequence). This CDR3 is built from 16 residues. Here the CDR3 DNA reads TGTGCCAGCAGTTTAGTGGGGTCCGGGGGAAGCCACGAGCAGTACTTC. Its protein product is CASSLVGSGGSHEQYF.

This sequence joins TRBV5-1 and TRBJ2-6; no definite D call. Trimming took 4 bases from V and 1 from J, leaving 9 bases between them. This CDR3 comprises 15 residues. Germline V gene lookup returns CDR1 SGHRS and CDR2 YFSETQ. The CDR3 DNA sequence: TGCGCCAGCAGCAGCAGCCTTTCTGGGGCCAACGTCCTGACTTTC. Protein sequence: CASSSSLSGANVLTF.

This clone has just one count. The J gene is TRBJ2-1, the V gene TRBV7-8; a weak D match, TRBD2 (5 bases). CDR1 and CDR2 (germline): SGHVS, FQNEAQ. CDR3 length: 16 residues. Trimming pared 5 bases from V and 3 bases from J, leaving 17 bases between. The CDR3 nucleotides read TGTGCCAGCAGCCCCGGCCGGCGAGCGGACTACAATGAGCAGTTCTTC. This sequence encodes CASSPGRRADYNEQFF. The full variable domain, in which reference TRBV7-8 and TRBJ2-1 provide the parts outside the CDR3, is GAGVSQSPRYKVAKRGQDVALRCDPISGHVSLFWYQQALGQGPEFLTYFQNEAQLDKSGLPSDRFFAERPEGSVSTLKIQRTQQEDSAVYLCASSPGRRADYNEQFFGPGTRLTVL.

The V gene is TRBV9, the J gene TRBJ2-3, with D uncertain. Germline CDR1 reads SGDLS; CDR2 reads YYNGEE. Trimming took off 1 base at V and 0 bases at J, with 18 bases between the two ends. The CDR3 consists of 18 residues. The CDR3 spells CASSVYSRVSSSTDTQYF. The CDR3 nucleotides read TGTGCCAGCAGCGTATACTCACGGGTGTCTTCTAGCACAGATACGCAGTATTTT.

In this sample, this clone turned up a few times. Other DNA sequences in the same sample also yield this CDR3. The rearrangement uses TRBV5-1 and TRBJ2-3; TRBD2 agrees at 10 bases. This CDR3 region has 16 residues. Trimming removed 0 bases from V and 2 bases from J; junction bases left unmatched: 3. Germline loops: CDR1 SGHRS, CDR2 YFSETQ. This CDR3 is CASSLGTSGFTDTQYF. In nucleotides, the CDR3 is TGCGCCAGCAGCTTGGGGACTAGCGGATTCACAGATACGCAGTATTTT.

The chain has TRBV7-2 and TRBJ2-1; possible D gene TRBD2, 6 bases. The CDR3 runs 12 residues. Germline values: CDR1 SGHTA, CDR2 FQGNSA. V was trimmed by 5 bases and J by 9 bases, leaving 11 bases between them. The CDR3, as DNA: TGTGCCAGCAGCCTCGGGAGAGGTGAGCAGTTCTTC. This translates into CASSLGRGEQFF.

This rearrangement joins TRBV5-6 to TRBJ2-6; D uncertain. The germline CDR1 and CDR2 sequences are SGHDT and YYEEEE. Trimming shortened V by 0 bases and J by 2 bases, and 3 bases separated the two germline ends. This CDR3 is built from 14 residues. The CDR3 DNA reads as TGTGCCAGCAGCTTGGGAGCTGGGGCCAACGTCCTGACTTTC. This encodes CASSLGAGANVLTF.

The CDR3 DNA reads TGTGCCAGCAGCCTACTGCCGGGACAGGGTCCCAATTCACCCCTCCACTTT. It specifies CASSLLPGQGPNSPLHF. This chain joins TRBV4-2 and TRBJ1-6; the match to TRBD1 covers 9 bases. V shed 4 bases, J shed 7 bases, and the junction held 11 bases outside the gene matches. Germline assignment: CDR1 LGHNA and CDR2 YNFKEQ. This CDR3 region has 17 residues.

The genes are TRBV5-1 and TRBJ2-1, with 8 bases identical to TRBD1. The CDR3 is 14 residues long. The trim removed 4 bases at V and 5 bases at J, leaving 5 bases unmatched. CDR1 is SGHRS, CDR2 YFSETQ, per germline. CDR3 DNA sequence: TGCGCCAGCAGCGATCAGGGGGCACACAATGAGCAGTTCTTC. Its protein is CASSDQGAHNEQFF. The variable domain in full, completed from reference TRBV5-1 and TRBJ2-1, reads KAGVTQTPRYLIKTRGQQVTLSCSPISGHRSVSWYQQTPGQGLQFLFEYFSETQRNKGNFPGRFSGRQFSNSRSEMNVSTLELGDSALYLCASSDQGAHNEQFFGPGTRLTVL.

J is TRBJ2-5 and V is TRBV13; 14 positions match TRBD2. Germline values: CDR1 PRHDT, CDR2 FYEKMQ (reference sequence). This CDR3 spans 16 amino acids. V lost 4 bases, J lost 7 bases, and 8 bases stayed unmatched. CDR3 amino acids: CASSYRLAGGRGTQYF. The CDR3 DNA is TGTGCCAGCAGCTACCGACTAGCGGGAGGGCGGGGGACCCAGTACTTC.